This T cell receptor (beta chain) originates from a study of neurological immune-mediated disorders. Study-wide results and limits: No CDR3 amino acid sequences recurred among expanded clones across subjects, suggesting private repertoires in all groups.

The cDNA came from 5'RACE with 10-nucleotide random UMIs. TCRdb ran MiXCR on the 5' RACE reads and lists one entry per CDR3 protein. The sample lists about 49,000 distinct CDR3 sequences, 6.5% to 8.5% occurring once. Time point of the sample: longitudinal time-point 3. This clonotype appeared a few times. Its antigen is undetermined. This sequence may be a read error, since a much larger clone differs from it by one base. The germline CDR1 and CDR2 sequences are MGHRA and YSYEKL. This CDR3 spans 15 amino acids. Sequencing input: PBMCs. The genes are TRBV4-1 and TRBJ1-3; 7 nucleotides align to TRBD1. The source is a woman between 40 and 55 years old in good health. For the CDR3, the DNA is TGCGCCAGCAACCAATCAGGGGGCTCTGGAAACACCATATATTTT. It codes for CASNQSGGSGNTIYF.